This TCR beta chain is drawn from a study of T cell responses to AZD1222 COVID-19 vaccine. Study-level points and caveats: Regions left unmutated in variants are reportedly the target of nearly half of spike-specific TCRs. Possibly, clonal diversity was underestimated; donors were largely white British and included more females.

This clone showed up just a few times. Antigen: not known. Clones were sequenced by immunoSEQ multiplex PCR, and TCRdb holds only the in-frame ones, with some missing. The sample carries tens of thousands of clones, more than 75% recorded once. V was pared by 4 bases and J by 4 bases, with 7 bases of the junction left unmatched. CDR1 and CDR2 (germline): SEHNR, FQNEAQ (reference sequence). This CDR3 contains 15 residues. The sequencing used peripheral blood, collected 28 days after the second AZD1222 dose. The chain employs TRBV7-9 and TRBJ1-2; 9 nucleotides line up with TRBD1. The clonotype originates from an adult who received the AZD1222 COVID-19 vaccine. CDR3: CASSSTGGEGYGYTF. CDR3 nucleotide sequence: TGTGCCAGCAGCTCGACAGGGGGAGAAGGCTATGGCTACACCTTC.